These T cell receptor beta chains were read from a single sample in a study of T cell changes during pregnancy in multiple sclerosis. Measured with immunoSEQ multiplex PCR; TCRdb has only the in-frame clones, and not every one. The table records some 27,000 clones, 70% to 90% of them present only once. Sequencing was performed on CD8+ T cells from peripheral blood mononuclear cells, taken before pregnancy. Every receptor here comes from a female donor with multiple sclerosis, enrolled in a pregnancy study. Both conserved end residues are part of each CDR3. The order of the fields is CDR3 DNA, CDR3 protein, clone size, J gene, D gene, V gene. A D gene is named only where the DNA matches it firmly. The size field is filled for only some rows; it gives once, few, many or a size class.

CDR3nt: TGTGCCAGCAGTCCCACTAGCGGGGTTGCAGATACGCAGTATTTT
CDR3aa: CASSPTSGVADTQYF
abundance: .
j_gene: TRBJ2-3
d_gene: TRBD2
v_gene: TRBV6-4

CDR3nt: TGCGCCAGCAGCCAAGAAGGGGGCTCAGGTGGGAATTCACCCCTCCACTTT
CDR3aa: CASSQEGGSGGNSPLHF
abundance: .
j_gene: TRBJ1-6
d_gene: TRBD1
v_gene: TRBV4-1

CDR3nt: TGTGCCAGCAGCTTCCCGACTAGCGGGGCCCGTAATGAGCAGTTCTTC
CDR3aa: CASSFPTSGARNEQFF
abundance: .
j_gene: TRBJ2-1
d_gene: TRBD2
v_gene: TRBV9

CDR3nt: TGCAGCGTTGTCCTCCACGAGCAGTACTTC
CDR3aa: CSVVLHEQYF
abundance: .
j_gene: TRBJ2-7
d_gene: .
v_gene: TRBV29-1

CDR3nt: TGTGCCAGCAGCCGGGGGGGCCCCTACGAGCAGTACTTC
CDR3aa: CASSRGGPYEQYF
abundance: .
j_gene: TRBJ2-7
d_gene: TRBD2
v_gene: TRBV7-8

CDR3nt: TGTGCCAGCAGCGGGGACAGTCCCGAAGCTTTCTTT
CDR3aa: CASSGDSPEAFF
abundance: .
j_gene: TRBJ1-1
d_gene: TRBD1
v_gene: TRBV5-4

CDR3nt: TGTGCCACCGGACAGGGGGATTTTAGCAATCAGCCCCAGCATTTT
CDR3aa: CATGQGDFSNQPQHF
abundance: .
j_gene: TRBJ1-5
d_gene: TRBD1
v_gene: TRBV15

CDR3nt: TGTGCCAGCAGTTTATCCGTCTCCCGTGGCCCCTCCTACGAGCAGTACTTC
CDR3aa: CASSLSVSRGPSYEQYF
abundance: .
j_gene: TRBJ2-7
d_gene: .
v_gene: TRBV28

CDR3nt: TGTGCCAGCATGGTAGGACAGCTCTATAATAACTATGGCTACACCTTC
CDR3aa: CASMVGQLYNNYGYTF
abundance: .
j_gene: TRBJ1-2
d_gene: .
v_gene: TRBV2

CDR3nt: TGCAGCGTTGAAAAGGGACAGGGGGCTGAAGCTTTCTTT
CDR3aa: CSVEKGQGAEAFF
abundance: .
j_gene: TRBJ1-1
d_gene: TRBD1
v_gene: TRBV29-1

CDR3nt: TGCGCCAGCAGTGTCAGTACGAACACTGAAGCTTTCTTT
CDR3aa: CASSVSTNTEAFF
abundance: .
j_gene: TRBJ1-1
d_gene: .
v_gene: TRBV10-1

CDR3nt: TGTGCCATAAAGGACAGACATCAGCCCCAGCATTTT
CDR3aa: CAIKDRHQPQHF
abundance: .
j_gene: TRBJ1-5
d_gene: .
v_gene: TRBV7-5

CDR3nt: TGTGCCAGCAGCTTATTCATCCGGGGAAACTATGGCTACACCTTC
CDR3aa: CASSLFIRGNYGYTF
abundance: .
j_gene: TRBJ1-2
d_gene: .
v_gene: TRBV13

CDR3nt: TGCGCCAGCAGCCAAGAATGGGGACAGGGTCCCCTTGATACGCAGTATTTT
CDR3aa: CASSQEWGQGPLDTQYF
abundance: .
j_gene: TRBJ2-3
d_gene: TRBD1
v_gene: TRBV4-3

CDR3nt: TGCGCCAGCAGCTTGGAGTTCAGCGGGAGAAACTATGGCTACACCTTC
CDR3aa: CASSLEFSGRNYGYTF
abundance: .
j_gene: TRBJ1-2
d_gene: .
v_gene: TRBV5-1

CDR3nt: TGTGCCAGCACCGGAGGACAGGGAGAATCCAATGAGCAGTTCTTC
CDR3aa: CASTGGQGESNEQFF
abundance: .
j_gene: TRBJ2-1
d_gene: TRBD1
v_gene: TRBV6-1

CDR3nt: TGTGCCATCAGTGATGGAACAGGGATCTACAATGAGCAGTTCTTC
CDR3aa: CAISDGTGIYNEQFF
abundance: .
j_gene: TRBJ2-1
d_gene: .
v_gene: TRBV10-3

CDR3nt: TGCGCCAGCAGCCAAGGACTAGCGCCCTACAATGAGCAGTTCTTC
CDR3aa: CASSQGLAPYNEQFF
abundance: .
j_gene: TRBJ2-1
d_gene: TRBD2
v_gene: TRBV4-3

CDR3nt: TGTGCCAGCAGCTTGGGAGGGAACACTGAAGCTTTCTTT
CDR3aa: CASSLGGNTEAFF
abundance: .
j_gene: TRBJ1-1
d_gene: .
v_gene: TRBV5-4

CDR3nt: TGTGCCAGCAGCGTAGCCCTTTTCTACGAGCAGTACTTC
CDR3aa: CASSVALFYEQYF
abundance: medium-sized
j_gene: TRBJ2-7
d_gene: .
v_gene: TRBV9

CDR3nt: TGTGCCAGCATGGAGGGACAGGGAGACACTGAAGCTTTCTTT
CDR3aa: CASMEGQGDTEAFF
abundance: .
j_gene: TRBJ1-1
d_gene: TRBD1
v_gene: TRBV7-3

CDR3nt: TGTGCCAGCACCTTCTTAGGGGGGAGACAGGGCGCAGATACGCAGTATTTT
CDR3aa: CASTFLGGRQGADTQYF
abundance: .
j_gene: TRBJ2-3
d_gene: .
v_gene: TRBV7-2

CDR3nt: TGTGCCAGCAGCGCGGGGGACGGAACCTACGAGCAGTACTTC
CDR3aa: CASSAGDGTYEQYF
abundance: .
j_gene: TRBJ2-7
d_gene: .
v_gene: TRBV9

CDR3nt: TGTGCCAGCCGTGGGACAGGGTGGTCCTACGAGCAGTACTTC
CDR3aa: CASRGTGWSYEQYF
abundance: .
j_gene: TRBJ2-7
d_gene: TRBD1
v_gene: TRBV6-1

CDR3nt: TGCGCCAGCAGCCAAGCTCGGGATTACAATGAGCAGTTCTTC
CDR3aa: CASSQARDYNEQFF
abundance: .
j_gene: TRBJ2-1
d_gene: .
v_gene: TRBV4-3

CDR3nt: TGTGCCAGTAGTATCCCCGGGACAGGGGACTACAATGAGCAGTTCTTC
CDR3aa: CASSIPGTGDYNEQFF
abundance: .
j_gene: TRBJ2-1
d_gene: TRBD1
v_gene: TRBV19

CDR3nt: TGCGCCAGCAGCCACCCCAGAGAGACCCAGTACTTC
CDR3aa: CASSHPRETQYF
abundance: .
j_gene: TRBJ2-5
d_gene: .
v_gene: TRBV4-3

CDR3nt: TGTGCCACCAGCAGAGATGGGACAAACACCGGGGAGCTGTTTTTT
CDR3aa: CATSRDGTNTGELFF
abundance: many
j_gene: TRBJ2-2
d_gene: .
v_gene: TRBV15

CDR3nt: TGTGCCAGCAGTTTCACGGCAGGCGGGGCGGGCTACACCTTC
CDR3aa: CASSFTAGGAGYTF
abundance: once
j_gene: TRBJ1-2
d_gene: .
v_gene: TRBV27

CDR3nt: TGTGCCAGCAGCCAATCCAGACAGGGCGGCGGGGAGCTGTTTTTT
CDR3aa: CASSQSRQGGGELFF
abundance: once
j_gene: TRBJ2-2
d_gene: TRBD1
v_gene: TRBV14

CDR3nt: TGTGCCAGCAGTTTAAATCCAGGGGGCGACTACGAGCAGTACTTC
CDR3aa: CASSLNPGGDYEQYF
abundance: .
j_gene: TRBJ2-7
d_gene: TRBD1
v_gene: TRBV28

CDR3nt: TGCGCCAGCAGCCAAGTAGCGGGCCCTTGGGATGGCTACACCTTC
CDR3aa: CASSQVAGPWDGYTF
abundance: .
j_gene: TRBJ1-2
d_gene: .
v_gene: TRBV4-3

CDR3nt: TGTGCCAGCAGGCCCAGGGGGGTGGCTGAAGCTTTCTTT
CDR3aa: CASRPRGVAEAFF
abundance: once
j_gene: TRBJ1-1
d_gene: TRBD1
v_gene: TRBV27

CDR3nt: TGCGCCAGCAGCAGGCGGGGACAGGGGGCGCGTGACTATGGCTACACCTTC
CDR3aa: CASSRRGQGARDYGYTF
abundance: .
j_gene: TRBJ1-2
d_gene: TRBD1
v_gene: TRBV5-1

CDR3nt: TGTGCCAGCAGTTGGACTAGCGGGGGGGCAGATACGCAGTATTTT
CDR3aa: CASSWTSGGADTQYF
abundance: .
j_gene: TRBJ2-3
d_gene: TRBD2
v_gene: TRBV6-5

CDR3nt: TGTGCCAGCAGCCGAGGACTAGCGGGGGGGCCGAGCGACATTCAGTACTTC
CDR3aa: CASSRGLAGGPSDIQYF
abundance: .
j_gene: TRBJ2-4
d_gene: TRBD2
v_gene: TRBV7-8

CDR3nt: TGTGCCAGCAGCGTAGGGACAGGGGGCCACGAGCAGTACTTC
CDR3aa: CASSVGTGGHEQYF
abundance: .
j_gene: TRBJ2-7
d_gene: TRBD1
v_gene: TRBV9

CDR3nt: TGTGCCAGCAGTCCAGTACCATCGGACAGGGAAGAGACCCAGTACTTC
CDR3aa: CASSPVPSDREETQYF
abundance: .
j_gene: TRBJ2-5
d_gene: TRBD1
v_gene: TRBV27

CDR3nt: TGTGCCAGCAGTTTAAGGGACAGGGACGAGACCCAGTACTTC
CDR3aa: CASSLRDRDETQYF
abundance: .
j_gene: TRBJ2-5
d_gene: TRBD1
v_gene: TRBV27

CDR3nt: TGCGCCAGCAGCCACAGGGGAAAGAATTCACCCCTCCACTTT
CDR3aa: CASSHRGKNSPLHF
abundance: .
j_gene: TRBJ1-6
d_gene: .
v_gene: TRBV4-1

CDR3nt: TGTGCCTGGAGTTTAGGCGGGCCCGGGGAGCTGTTTTTT
CDR3aa: CAWSLGGPGELFF
abundance: .
j_gene: TRBJ2-2
d_gene: .
v_gene: TRBV30

CDR3nt: TGTGCCAGCAAGGAGAGGAGTATGGGACAGGGGCCTGAAGCTTTCTTT
CDR3aa: CASKERSMGQGPEAFF
abundance: .
j_gene: TRBJ1-1
d_gene: TRBD1
v_gene: TRBV6-4

CDR3nt: TGTGCCAGCAGTTTGGCCGGGGGTAGTTACGAGCAGTACTTC
CDR3aa: CASSLAGGSYEQYF
abundance: .
j_gene: TRBJ2-7
d_gene: .
v_gene: TRBV28

CDR3nt: TGTGCCAGCAGGCCCTATTATGGTTCACCCCTCCACTTT
CDR3aa: CASRPYYGSPLHF
abundance: .
j_gene: TRBJ1-6
d_gene: .
v_gene: TRBV28

CDR3nt: TGTGCCAGTGACACAGGGGGCTGGAGCACTGAAGCTTTCTTT
CDR3aa: CASDTGGWSTEAFF
abundance: .
j_gene: TRBJ1-1
d_gene: TRBD1
v_gene: TRBV19

CDR3nt: TGTGCCAGCAGCTTGGCCGAAGGGGTGAATGGCTACACCTTC
CDR3aa: CASSLAEGVNGYTF
abundance: .
j_gene: TRBJ1-2
d_gene: .
v_gene: TRBV5-4

CDR3nt: TGTGCCAGCAGTTTATCGGCCCCGACCTACAATGAGCAGTTCTTC
CDR3aa: CASSLSAPTYNEQFF
abundance: .
j_gene: TRBJ2-1
d_gene: .
v_gene: TRBV27

CDR3nt: TGTGCCAGCAGTTACTCTCCAGGGTTCGCTGGAAACACCATATATTTT
CDR3aa: CASSYSPGFAGNTIYF
abundance: .
j_gene: TRBJ1-3
d_gene: .
v_gene: TRBV6-5

CDR3nt: TGTGCCAGCAGCTTAATGGCCGGGAGCACAGATACGCAGTATTTT
CDR3aa: CASSLMAGSTDTQYF
abundance: once
j_gene: TRBJ2-3
d_gene: .
v_gene: TRBV7-9

CDR3nt: TGTGCCAGCAGTGAAAGACTCAAGGTCAATGAGCAGTTCTTC
CDR3aa: CASSERLKVNEQFF
abundance: .
j_gene: TRBJ2-1
d_gene: .
v_gene: TRBV25-1